The T cell receptor beta chain described here comes from a study of T cells after yellow fever vaccination. Study-level points and caveats: Overall, a small share of clonotypes was seen in both CD4 and CD8 compartments.

Germline-derived CDR1 and CDR2 are LGHNA and YSLEER. CDR3 length: 15 residues. Trimming pared 0 bases from V and 4 bases from J, leaving 12 bases between. 5'RACE template switching produced TCR cDNA carrying a universal primer site and UMIs. TCRdb re-called the 5' RACE reads with MiXCR, one entry per CDR3 protein. The table shows about 130,000 distinct CDR3 sequences, with about 8.4% occurring only once. The sample holds a few counts of this clonotype. Its antigen remains unknown. The sample here was CD8+ T cells sorted from PBMCs, taken on the day of the yellow fever booster vaccination. The J gene is TRBJ1-1, the V gene TRBV4-3; D not resolved. This receptor was identified in a man younger than 35 who received the YFV17D yellow fever vaccine. The CDR3 bases are TGCGCCAGCAGCCAAGATTACAGAGCGGGCACTGAAGCTTTCTTT. This sequence encodes CASSQDYRAGTEAFF.